These 26 T cell receptor beta chains were sequenced from one sample in a study of blood T cell repertoires in COVID-19. The repertoire was sequenced with immunoSEQ multiplex PCR; TCRdb's copy has only in-frame clones and lacks some. This table holds 65,000 to 95,000 clones, 89% found once. The specimen sequenced was peripheral blood. Receptor source: a man between 65 and 80 years old with active or convalescent COVID-19.

The V and J genes are TRBV29-1 and TRBJ2-7, with a tentative D call TRBD1 (6 bases). Germline V gene lookup returns CDR1 SQVTM and CDR2 ANQGSEA. Trimming left V 8 bases short and J 6 bases short, with 14 bases between. The length of the CDR3 is 11 residues. CDR3 in amino acids: CSTWTRGEQYF. In DNA form, the CDR3 reads TGCAGCACATGGACCAGGGGCGAGCAGTACTTC.

The V and J genes are TRBV7-2 and TRBJ1-2; the D gene is possibly TRBD1 (6 bases). The CDR3 totals 13 residues. The germline CDR1 and CDR2 sequences are SGHTA and FQGNSA. V was cut by 6 bases and J by 3 bases, with 11 bases left in between. CDR3 protein: CASSARGHYGYTF. The CDR3 region has the DNA TGTGCCAGCAGTGCCAGGGGACACTATGGCTACACCTTC. Using reference TRBV7-2 and TRBJ1-2 for the parts outside the CDR3, the full variable domain is GAGVSQSPSNKVTEKGKDVELRCDPISGHTALYWYRQSLGQGLEFLIYFQGNSAPDKSGLPSDRFSAERTGGSVSTLTIQRTQQEDSAVYLCASSARGHYGYTFGSGTRLTVV.

The chain links TRBV4-1 to TRBJ2-1; tentative D call: TRBD1 (6 bases). Germline V gene lookup returns CDR1 MGHRA and CDR2 YSYEKL. The CDR3 extends over 14 amino acids. The ends were cut back, 9 bases at V and 0 bases at J, with 12 bases in the middle. The DNA of the CDR3 is TGCGCCAGTCAGGGGCAGAGCTCCTACAATGAGCAGTTCTTC. As protein: CASQGQSSYNEQFF.

The chain joins TRBV30 to TRBJ2-5, with 10 bases aligning to TRBD2. Trimming cost V 4 bases and J 5 bases; bases outside gene matches: 7. CDR1 and CDR2 (germline): GTSNPN, SVGIG (reference sequence). The CDR3 sequence is 14 residues long. The CDR3 DNA sequence: TGTGCCTGGAATTTAGCGGGGGGTCGCGAGACCCAGTACTTC. This encodes CAWNLAGGRETQYF.

This chain uses TRBV27 with TRBJ2-1; maybe TRBD2 (6 bases). Germline-derived CDR1 and CDR2 are MNHEY and SMNVEV (reference sequence). V lost 6 bases and J lost 2, with 14 bases in between. This CDR3 is 15 amino acids long. CDR3 nucleotide sequence: TGTGCCAGCAGCATCGCGGGGCACACCTACAATGAGCAGTTCTTC. Amino acids: CASSIAGHTYNEQFF.

The chain is built from TRBV7-6 and TRBJ1-1; TRBD1 might be the D (5 bases). The CDR3 is made up of 13 amino acids. Per germline, CDR1 SGHVS and CDR2 FNYEAQ. Trimming took off 1 base at V and 7 bases at J, with 10 bases between the two ends. CDR3 DNA: TGTGCCAGCAGCTTAGACCGGGACTATGAAGCTTTCTTT. It specifies CASSLDRDYEAFF. Drawing the rest from reference TRBV7-6 and TRBJ1-1, the complete variable domain is GAGVSQSPRYKVTKRGQDVALRCDPISGHVSLYWYRQALGQGPEFLTYFNYEAQQDKSGLPNDRFSAERPEGSISTLTIQRTEQRDSAMYRCASSLDRDYEAFFGQGTRLTVV.

The genes are TRBV6-5 and TRBJ1-3; D may be TRBD1 (5 bases). The CDR3 loop spans 14 amino acids. V was clipped by 6 bases and J by 4 bases, with 13 bases between them. The germline gives CDR1 MNHEY, CDR2 SVGAGI. The DNA for the CDR3 is TGTGCCAGCAGAAGCCCGGGGGAGGGAAACACCATATATTTT. As protein: CASRSPGEGNTIYF.

The V and J genes are TRBV4-2 and TRBJ1-5, with 7 bases that match TRBD1. The CDR3 totals 13 residues. V shed 4 bases and J 10 bases; nucleotides not matched to a gene: 7. The germline V gene has CDR1 LGHNA and CDR2 YNFKEQ. For the CDR3, the DNA is TGTGCCAGCAGCCTCCAGGGACAGATTCCCCAGCATTTT. Its translation is CASSLQGQIPQHF.

This chain links TRBV5-4 with TRBJ2-7; D not resolved. This CDR3 contains 12 residues. Trimming removed 2 bases at V and 6 bases at J, with 9 bases between. Germline V gene data show CDR1 as SGHNT and CDR2 as YYREEE (reference sequence). The CDR3 reads CASSFGSSEQYF. In DNA form, the CDR3 reads TGTGCCAGCAGCTTCGGTTCATCCGAGCAGTACTTC.

The chain is built from TRBV9 and TRBJ2-3; 7 nucleotides agree with TRBD2. The germline gives CDR1 SGDLS, CDR2 YYNGEE. Unmatched junction bases numbered 9, after V lost 4 bases and J lost 4 bases. This CDR3 is 15 amino acids long. CDR3 amino acids: CASSPPAGDADTQYF. The CDR3 DNA is TGTGCCAGCAGCCCGCCTGCGGGGGACGCAGATACGCAGTATTTT.

The chain uses TRBV13 and TRBJ1-1, with 12 bases lining up with TRBD1. V shed 4 bases and J 7 bases; nucleotides not matched to a gene: 10. Germline CDR1 is PRHDT and CDR2 is FYEKMQ (reference sequence). The CDR3 loop spans 16 amino acids. CDR3 sequence reads: CASSSPRDRGQGEAFF. Written as DNA, the CDR3 is TGTGCCAGCAGCTCCCCCCGGGACAGGGGGCAGGGTGAAGCTTTCTTT.

This sequence joins TRBV4-3 and TRBJ2-6, with a weak D call TRBD1 (6 bases). Germline CDR1 reads LGHNA; CDR2 reads YSLEER. The V and J ends lost 5 bases and 0 bases respectively, with 8 bases between them. This CDR3 has 15 residues. CDR3 sequence (DNA): TGCGCCAGCAGCTCGGACAGCTCTGGGGCCAACGTCCTGACTTTC. Translating it yields CASSSDSSGANVLTF.

The sample holds one count of this clone. The V call is TRBV7-3, the J call TRBJ2-6, with D perhaps matching TRBD2 (5 bases). V lost 2 bases and J 4 bases, leaving 18 bases between the germline ends. The CDR3 loop spans 18 amino acids. Germline loops: CDR1 SGHTA, CDR2 FQGTGA. CDR3 sequence (DNA): TGTGCCAGCAGCTTATATAGGGTGGAGCGGTCCGGGGCCAACGTCCTGACTTTC. The encoded protein is CASSLYRVERSGANVLTF.

This sequence joins TRBV7-9 and TRBJ2-7; 7 bases fit TRBD1. CDR1 is SEHNR, CDR2 FQNEAQ, per germline (reference sequence). V shed 5 bases, J shed 9 bases, and the junction held 7 bases outside the gene matches. This CDR3 contains 12 residues. The CDR3 here is CASSLSTGAQYF. The CDR3, as DNA: TGTGCCAGCAGCCTATCAACAGGGGCGCAGTACTTC. Based on the CDR3 plus reference TRBV7-9 and TRBJ2-7, the full variable domain is DTGVSQNPRHKITKRGQNVTFRCDPISEHNRLYWYRQTLGQGPEFLTYFQNEAQLEKSRLLSDRFSAERPKGSFSTLEIQRTEQGDSAMYLCASSLSTGAQYFGPGTRLTVT.

J is TRBJ2-2 and V is TRBV9; the D gene is possibly TRBD2 (7 bases). Germline V CDR1 and CDR2: SGDLS, YYNGEE. V lost 4 bases, J lost 6 bases, and 22 bases lay in between. This CDR3 region has 17 residues. The CDR3 sequence is CASSPRRGGVEAGELFF. CDR3 sequence (DNA): TGTGCCAGCAGCCCACGGAGGGGGGGTGTAGAAGCCGGGGAGCTGTTTTTT. The whole variable domain, filled in from reference TRBV9 and TRBJ2-2, reads DSGVTQTPKHLITATGQRVTLRCSPRSGDLSVYWYQQSLDQGLQFLIQYYNGEERAKGNILERFSAQQFPDLHSELNLSSLELGDSALYFCASSPRRGGVEAGELFFGEGSRLTVL.

The chain has TRBV6-5 and TRBJ1-2, with TRBD1 matching over 9 bases. This CDR3 is built from 15 residues. Germline lookup yields CDR1 MNHEY and CDR2 SVGAGI. Trimming at V came to 4 bases and at J to 8 bases, leaving 11 bases not matched to a gene. The CDR3 region has the DNA TGTGCCAGCAGTTTAAGGGACAGGGTATTAGACGGCTACACCTTC. Encoded protein: CASSLRDRVLDGYTF.

The chain links TRBV5-6 to TRBJ2-7, with D possibly matching TRBD2 (6 bases). Germline-derived CDR1 and CDR2 are SGHDT and YYEEEE. Trimming left V 2 bases short and J 5 bases short, with 14 bases between. The CDR3 is made up of 14 amino acids. This chain's CDR3 is CASSFGLATNEQYF. CDR3 bases: TGTGCCAGCAGCTTCGGTCTAGCGACGAACGAGCAGTACTTC. Drawing the rest from reference TRBV5-6 and TRBJ2-7, the complete variable domain is DAGVTQSPTHLIKTRGQQVTLRCSPKSGHDTVSWYQQALGQGPQFIFQYYEEEERQRGNFPDRFSGHQFPNYSSELNVNALLLGDSALYLCASSFGLATNEQYFGPGTRLTVT.

V and J are TRBV7-8 and TRBJ2-2; TRBD1 matches 10 bases. In germline, CDR1 is SGHVS, CDR2 FQNEAQ. This CDR3 comprises 16 residues. V dropped 5 bases and J dropped 7; count of bases not matched to a gene: 10. CDR3 in amino acids: CASSEPGTGDVGELFF. The DNA of the CDR3 is TGTGCCAGCAGCGAACCCGGGACAGGGGATGTCGGGGAGCTGTTTTTT.

The V gene is TRBV7-8, the J gene TRBJ2-7; the match to TRBD2 covers 7 bases. The V and J ends lost 4 bases and 4 bases, in that order; junction bases with no gene match: 13. Germline V lookup: CDR1 SGHVS, CDR2 FQNEAQ. The CDR3 is 16 amino acids. The CDR3 region is CASSSREAQVAYEQYF. Written as DNA, the CDR3 is TGTGCCAGCAGCTCTCGGGAGGCACAGGTTGCGTACGAGCAGTACTTC.

The rearrangement joins TRBV4-1 to TRBJ1-6, with 11 bases fitting TRBD1. Germline CDR1 is MGHRA and CDR2 is YSYEKL. The CDR3 loop spans 19 amino acids. The trim removed 6 bases at V and 4 bases at J, leaving 14 bases unmatched. The CDR3 is CASSPGQGALRVYNSPLHF. The CDR3 nucleotides are TGCGCCAGCAGTCCCGGACAGGGGGCCTTAAGAGTTTATAATTCACCCCTCCACTTT.

The V call is TRBV7-9, the J call TRBJ2-7; 7 bases line up with TRBD1. Per germline, CDR1 SEHNR and CDR2 FQNEAQ (reference sequence). Germline trimming cut 0 bases from V and 3 bases from J; bases unmatched to any gene: 5. CDR3 length equals 15 residues. CDR3 sequence (DNA): TGTGCCAGCAGCTTAGCACAGGGGTTATTCTACGAGCAGTACTTC. Protein product: CASSLAQGLFYEQYF. Together with reference TRBV7-9 and TRBJ2-7, the CDR3 gives the full variable domain: DTGVSQNPRHKITKRGQNVTFRCDPISEHNRLYWYRQTLGQGPEFLTYFQNEAQLEKSRLLSDRFSAERPKGSFSTLEIQRTEQGDSAMYLCASSLAQGLFYEQYFGPGTRLTVT.

The V gene is TRBV18, the J gene TRBJ2-5; 8 bases agree with TRBD2. From germline, CDR1 is KGHSH and CDR2 LQKENI. The V and J ends lost 6 bases and 2 bases, in that order; junction bases with no gene match: 2. The CDR3 consists of 13 residues. In nucleotides, the CDR3 is TGTGCCAGCTCGCGGGGGGAACAAGAGACCCAGTACTTC. It specifies CASSRGEQETQYF.

The rearrangement joins TRBV24-1 to TRBJ1-1, with TRBD1 matching over 8 bases. Germline values: CDR1 KGHDR, CDR2 SFDVKD. V shed 4 bases and J 8 bases; nucleotides not matched to a gene: 11. The CDR3 is 15 amino acids. In DNA form, the CDR3 reads TGTGCCACCAGTGACTCCGGACAGGGTGCGATCGAAGCTTTCTTT. Encoded protein: CATSDSGQGAIEAFF.

J is TRBJ1-2 and V is TRBV28; D perhaps matches TRBD1 (5 bases). The CDR3 consists of 15 residues. Germline CDR1 is MDHEN and CDR2 is SYDVKM. The germline V and J ends were trimmed by 8 bases and 2 bases, with 18 bases remaining between them. The CDR3 DNA reads as TGTGCCAGCGGGCAGGGCTGGGGTCTAAACTATGGCTACACCTTC. It encodes CASGQGWGLNYGYTF.

The chain has TRBV5-6 and TRBJ1-1; perhaps TRBD1 as D (5 bases). V gave up 4 bases and J gave up 0 bases, with 13 bases separating them. CDR1 is SGHDT and CDR2 is YYEEEE in the germline V gene. This CDR3 is 15 amino acids long. CDR3 bases: TGTGCCAGCAGCATCCGACAGATTATGAACACTGAAGCTTTCTTT. It encodes CASSIRQIMNTEAFF.

This sequence joins TRBV5-5 and TRBJ1-1, with D perhaps matching TRBD1 (5 bases). Germline CDR1 reads SGHKS; CDR2 reads YYEKEE (reference sequence). CDR3 length equals 13 residues. Trimming pared 2 bases from V and 5 bases from J, leaving 10 bases between. This CDR3 is CASSFQGRTEAFF. Here the CDR3 DNA reads TGTGCCAGCAGCTTCCAGGGAAGGACTGAAGCTTTCTTT.